These 7 T cell receptor beta chains share one sample of origin, sequenced in a study of T cells in Graves' hyperthyroidism and ophthalmopathy. RNA transcripts provided the source from which TCR beta CDR3 regions were amplified. During a first-round RT-PCR of the TCR CDR3, the HTBI primer set was used. MiXCR, applied by TCRdb to the multiplex PCR reads, yields one record per CDR3 protein. This table has some 420,000 distinct CDR3 sequences, roughly 15% appearing once. Sequenced material: blood. All receptors come from a woman aged 18-29 years with Graves' hyperthyroidism.

This clonotype showed up many times. The chain is built from TRBV30 and TRBJ1-2; maybe TRBD1 (6 bases). The ends were cut back, 6 bases at V and 0 bases at J, with 14 bases in the middle. The CDR3 has 14 residues. Germline V lookup: CDR1 GTSNPN, CDR2 SVGIG (reference sequence). The CDR3 loop is CACVWGAANYGYTF. Written as DNA, the CDR3 is TGTGCCTGCGTATGGGGGGCCGCTAACTATGGCTACACCTTC.

V and J are TRBV5-6 and TRBJ2-5; D not certain. This CDR3 is 18 amino acids long. Trimming cost V 2 bases and J 2 bases, with 22 bases left between them. Looked up from germline, CDR1 is SGHDT and CDR2 is YYEEEE. CDR3 nucleotide sequence: TGTGCCAGCAGCTTACCTACCCTTGACCGCTTAAATCAAGAGACCCAGTACTTC. Protein: CASSLPTLDRLNQETQYF.

The CDR3 bases are TGCAGTGCTAGAGTGGAAGGAAAACTGTTTTTT. Translation gives CSARVEGKLFF. The genes are TRBV20-1 and TRBJ1-4; D gene uncertain. Germline CDR1 is DFQATT and CDR2 is SNEGSKA (reference sequence). Deletions cut 1 base from V and 10 bases from J, with 7 bases between. This CDR3 spans 11 amino acids.

There are many counts of this clonotype. J is TRBJ2-1 and V is TRBV6-1; the D call may be TRBD1 or TRBD2 (6 bases each). CDR1 and CDR2 from the germline V gene are MNHNS and SASEGT. This CDR3 has 16 amino acids. Trimming removed 3 bases from V and 1 base from J, with 13 bases in between. CDR3 nucleotide sequence: TGTGCCAGCAGTGATAGGGGGGTCCTATCCTACAATGAGCAGTTCTTC. Translated: CASSDRGVLSYNEQFF.

This clonotype was recorded at least ten times. The chain uses TRBV6-2 or TRBV6-3 and TRBJ2-1, with TRBD2 matching 11 bases. J lost 4 bases, V lost 5 bases, and 7 bases had no gene match. CDR1 and CDR2 from the germline V gene are MNHEY and SVGEGT. The CDR3 contains 16 residues. This chain's CDR3 is CASSPGTSGDYNEQFF. Written as DNA, the CDR3 is TGTGCCAGCAGTCCCGGGACTAGCGGAGATTACAATGAGCAGTTCTTC.

The chain recombines TRBV14 with TRBJ2-1, with 7 positions matching TRBD2. J was trimmed by 6 bases and V by 1 base; bases with no gene match: 9. The CDR3 runs 16 residues. Germline V CDR1 and CDR2: SGHDN, FVKESK. CDR3 protein: CASSQGGRAFRNEQFF. The CDR3 DNA follows: TGTGCCAGCAGCCAAGGAGGGAGGGCGTTTCGCAATGAGCAGTTCTTC.

The chain links TRBV20-1 to TRBJ2-1, with D perhaps TRBD2 (5 bases). This CDR3 is 12 amino acids long. Germline V gene data show CDR1 as DFQATT and CDR2 as SNEGSKA (reference sequence). V shed 5 bases and J shed 8 bases, with 13 bases lying between them. CDR3 coding DNA: TGCAGTGCTCAACACATGAGGGATGAGCAGTTCTTC. This encodes CSAQHMRDEQFF.